These T cell receptor beta chains were read from a single sample in a study of shared clonotypes between healthy human individuals. Sequencing was performed with immunoSEQ multiplex PCR; in TCRdb, only in-frame clones are kept and a portion is missing. The sample lists 2.3 million or so clones, 80% to 95% occurring once. Sequencing used naive CD4+ T cells from PBMCs. The receptors were gathered from a man younger than 35 in good health. Some clones in this sample may be carry-over from other donors' samples. Both conserved end residues are trimmed from each CDR3.

V gene,J gene,CDR3 protein
TRBV6-1,TRBJ1-5,ASSAWGQGDQPQH
TRBV19,TRBJ1-4,ASSTHRATNEKLF
TRBV20-1,TRBJ2-7,SARGGYEQY
TRBV9,TRBJ2-7,ASSASLGAYEQY
TRBV5-1,TRBJ1-5,ASSLDYSNQPQH
TRBV28,TRBJ2-7,ASSLSWDRPTNEQY
TRBV15,TRBJ1-2,ATSRVGSYGYT
TRBV25-1,TRBJ1-1,ASSNAGFRAF
TRBV2,TRBJ2-1,ASRARDSSGEQF
TRBV5-1,TRBJ1-1,ASSLAKTGNTEAF
TRBV5-1,TRBJ2-3,ASSPRTGPTSRSTDTQY
TRBV28,TRBJ2-7,ASSPPGTRSYEQY
TRBV11-2,TRBJ1-6,ASSWGQINSPLH
TRBV7-2,TRBJ1-2,ASSLGGQGQYGYT